Listed below are T cell receptor beta chains from one sample, sequenced in a study of molecular identifiers for immune sequencing clone quantification. MiXCR was run by TCRdb on the PCR reads, yielding one entry per CDR3 protein. In the table there are around 320,000 distinct CDR3 sequences, under 25% of which are singletons. The specimen was naive CD8+ T cells from blood, with Jurkat cell RNA spiked in. The receptors here all came from a human donor in good health. Some libraries in this study had Jurkat cell RNA spiked in. Both conserved end residues are part of each CDR3. The order of the fields is clone size, J gene, D gene, V gene, CDR3 protein, CDR3 DNA. D genes are given only for firm matches. Expanded clones get a size class; other rows say once, few or many, or leave the size out.

clone_size: -
j_call: TRBJ1-3
d_call: -
v_call: TRBV12-3/TRBV12-4
cdr3_aa: CASSLEARSGDTIYF
cdr3_nt: TGTGCCAGCAGTTTAGAGGCCCGCTCTGGAGACACCATATATTTT

clone_size: many
j_call: TRBJ2-7
d_call: TRBD1
v_call: TRBV7-9
cdr3_aa: CASSGPGQQLKSSYEQYF
cdr3_nt: TGTGCCAGCAGCGGACCGGGACAGCAACTCAAAAGCTCCTACGAGCAGTACTTC

clone_size: few
j_call: TRBJ1-2
d_call: TRBD1
v_call: TRBV7-9
cdr3_aa: CASSLAGQDAYGYTF
cdr3_nt: TGTGCCAGCAGCTTAGCGGGACAGGACGCCTATGGCTACACCTTC

clone_size: few
j_call: TRBJ2-7
d_call: TRBD2
v_call: TRBV6-5
cdr3_aa: CASSLAGTSGRAAHEQYF
cdr3_nt: TGTGCCAGCAGTTTGGCCGGGACTAGCGGGAGGGCGGCCCACGAGCAGTACTTC

clone_size: few
j_call: TRBJ2-3
d_call: TRBD2
v_call: TRBV29-1
cdr3_aa: CSVVGLATDTQYF
cdr3_nt: TGCAGCGTTGTGGGACTAGCGACAGATACGCAGTATTTT

clone_size: -
j_call: TRBJ2-7
d_call: -
v_call: TRBV20-1
cdr3_aa: CSGRDDRYSYEQYF
cdr3_nt: TGCAGTGGTAGAGACGACAGGTATTCCTACGAGCAGTACTTC

clone_size: few
j_call: TRBJ2-1
d_call: TRBD2
v_call: TRBV4-3
cdr3_aa: CASSQEGSGRGDYNEQFF
cdr3_nt: TGCGCCAGCAGCCAAGAAGGTAGCGGGAGAGGGGATTACAATGAGCAGTTCTTC

clone_size: few
j_call: TRBJ2-5
d_call: TRBD2
v_call: TRBV20-1
cdr3_aa: CSARLLALLAGAPGETQYF
cdr3_nt: TGCAGTGCTAGACTACTAGCCTTACTAGCGGGGGCCCCCGGAGAGACCCAGTACTTC

clone_size: -
j_call: TRBJ1-1
d_call: -
v_call: TRBV30
cdr3_aa: CAWSGQPGTEAFF
cdr3_nt: TGTGCCTGGAGTGGACAGCCGGGCACTGAAGCTTTCTTT

clone_size: -
j_call: TRBJ1-4
d_call: TRBD1
v_call: TRBV9
cdr3_aa: CASSAHLGTGSNEKLFF
cdr3_nt: TGTGCCAGCAGCGCCCACCTCGGGACAGGTTCTAATGAAAAACTGTTTTTT

clone_size: few
j_call: TRBJ2-1
d_call: -
v_call: TRBV4-1
cdr3_aa: CASSQQSGLWYNEQFF
cdr3_nt: TGCGCCAGCAGCCAGCAGTCGGGACTCTGGTACAATGAGCAGTTCTTC

clone_size: -
j_call: TRBJ2-2
d_call: TRBD1
v_call: TRBV6-5
cdr3_aa: CASSNRRTGVGGELFF
cdr3_nt: TGTGCCAGCAGTAACCGACGGACAGGGGTTGGCGGGGAGCTGTTTTTT

clone_size: many
j_call: TRBJ1-2
d_call: -
v_call: TRBV12-3/TRBV12-4
cdr3_aa: CASTLGVYNRLDNYGYTF
cdr3_nt: TGTGCCAGCACCCTAGGGGTCTATAACCGCCTCGACAACTATGGCTACACCTTC

clone_size: many
j_call: TRBJ2-1
d_call: TRBD2
v_call: TRBV29-1
cdr3_aa: CSVRGLAGEDEQFF
cdr3_nt: TGCAGCGTCCGGGGACTAGCGGGGGAGGATGAGCAGTTCTTC

clone_size: few
j_call: TRBJ1-3
d_call: -
v_call: TRBV2
cdr3_aa: CASSDDFSSGNTIYF
cdr3_nt: TGTGCCAGCAGTGACGACTTTAGCTCTGGAAACACCATATATTTT

clone_size: few
j_call: TRBJ2-3
d_call: TRBD2
v_call: TRBV5-4
cdr3_aa: CASSLGGLAGGTDTQYF
cdr3_nt: TGTGCCAGCAGCTTGGGGGGACTAGCGGGTGGCACAGATACGCAGTATTTT

clone_size: -
j_call: TRBJ2-7
d_call: -
v_call: TRBV7-2
cdr3_aa: CASSLTQGSYEQYF
cdr3_nt: TGTGCCAGCAGCTTAACCCAGGGATCCTACGAGCAGTACTTC

clone_size: -
j_call: TRBJ2-7
d_call: -
v_call: TRBV6-1
cdr3_aa: CASSEGALTYEQYF
cdr3_nt: TGTGCCAGCAGTGAAGGGGCTCTGACTTACGAGCAGTACTTC

clone_size: few
j_call: TRBJ1-1
d_call: TRBD1
v_call: TRBV6-2/TRBV6-3
cdr3_aa: CASSFTKDRVEAFF
cdr3_nt: TGTGCCAGCAGTTTTACTAAGGACAGGGTTGAAGCTTTCTTT

clone_size: many
j_call: TRBJ1-1
d_call: -
v_call: TRBV10-3
cdr3_aa: CAISTGTEAFF
cdr3_nt: TGTGCCATTAGTACAGGGACTGAAGCTTTCTTT